One sample yielded the 32 T cell receptor beta chains listed below, sequenced in a study of blood T cell repertoires in COVID-19. Some clones are missing from TCRdb's copy, which holds only in-frame ones; the method was immunoSEQ multiplex PCR. This table has under 100,000 clones, 80% to 90% appearing once. Material for sequencing was peripheral blood. These receptors were collected from a man aged 45-65 years with acute or convalescent COVID-19.

The J gene is TRBJ1-1, the V gene TRBV19; D gene unclear. This CDR3 comprises 13 residues. Trimming shortened V by 4 bases and J by 0 bases, and 6 bases separated the two germline ends. Germline lookup yields CDR1 LNHDA and CDR2 SQIVND (reference sequence). The CDR3 DNA reads TGTGCCAGTAGTAGCGGCCTGAACACTGAAGCTTTCTTT. Its translation: CASSSGLNTEAFF.

The chain uses TRBV5-5 and TRBJ1-3; no firm D call. CDR3 length equals 15 residues. Germline-derived CDR1 and CDR2 are SGHKS and YYEKEE (reference sequence). Trimming shortened V by 4 bases and J by 0 bases, and 11 bases separated the two germline ends. This CDR3 is CASSTDGSSGNTIYF. The CDR3 DNA sequence: TGTGCCAGCAGCACCGACGGGAGCTCTGGAAACACCATATATTTT.

This clone has just a few counts. The V gene is TRBV6-6, the J gene TRBJ1-6; 11 nucleotides line up with TRBD1. Germline CDR1 reads MNHNY; CDR2 reads SVGAGI (reference sequence). The CDR3 spans 15 residues. Germline trimming cut 4 bases from V and 10 bases from J; bases unmatched to any gene: 6. CDR3 sequence reads: CASSSLGQGVSPLHF. CDR3 nucleotide sequence: TGTGCCAGCAGTTCCCTGGGACAGGGGGTCTCACCCCTCCACTTT.

This clone appeared a single time. This chain joins TRBV30 and TRBJ1-1; 9 nucleotides agree with TRBD1. This CDR3 region has 16 residues. CDR1 and CDR2 from the germline V gene are GTSNPN and SVGIG (reference sequence). After removal of 4 bases from V and 3 bases from J, the junction contained 12 bases not matched to a gene. CDR3 nucleotide sequence: TGTGCCTGGATCCGGACAGGGGCGGTTGCAGACACTGAAGCTTTCTTT. Protein product: CAWIRTGAVADTEAFF.

This sequence joins TRBV7-3 and TRBJ2-7; TRBD2 agrees at 7 bases. The CDR3 extends over 13 amino acids. CDR1 SGHTA and CDR2 FQGTGA come from the germline V gene. V shed 1 base, J shed 6 bases, and the junction held 3 bases outside the gene matches. The CDR3 region is CASSLITGGEQYF. The DNA of the CDR3 is TGTGCCAGCAGCTTAATTACGGGGGGCGAGCAGTACTTC.

The V and J genes are TRBV7-2 and TRBJ1-4; 8 bases match TRBD1. V gave up 5 bases and J gave up 7 bases; unmatched junction bases: 6. Germline V gene lookup returns CDR1 SGHTA and CDR2 FQGNSA. The CDR3 loop spans 14 amino acids. The CDR3 sequence is CASSPGQGGEKLFF. In nucleotides, the CDR3 is TGTGCCAGCAGCCCCGGACAGGGTGGTGAAAAACTGTTTTTT.

This chain joins TRBV5-4 and TRBJ2-2, with D tentatively TRBD2 (5 bases). V dropped 3 bases and J dropped 1 base, with 13 bases sitting between them. Germline-derived CDR1 and CDR2 are SGHNT and YYREEE (reference sequence). The CDR3 is 16 amino acids. In DNA form, the CDR3 reads TGTGCCAGCAGCTCTAGCTTAAGGAAGAACACCGGGGAGCTGTTTTTT. Translation: CASSSSLRKNTGELFF.

This chain connects TRBV6-1 to TRBJ1-2; 8 nucleotides align to TRBD1. The CDR3 length is 14 residues. The V gene's germline CDR1 is MNHNS and CDR2 SASEGT. With V trimmed by 2 bases and J by 3 bases, 2 bases remained unmatched. CDR3 in amino acids: CASSESDRDYGYTF. Here the CDR3 DNA reads TGTGCCAGCAGTGAATCGGACAGGGACTATGGCTACACCTTC.

The chain employs TRBV3-1 (or the pseudogene TRBV3-2) and TRBJ2-1; 9 bases are a match to TRBD1. The CDR3 has 15 amino acids. The germline CDR1 and CDR2 sequences are LGHDT and YNNKEL (reference sequence). J was trimmed by 5 bases and V by 3 bases; bases with no gene match: 5. CDR3: CASSQFGQGNNEQFF. In DNA form, the CDR3 reads TGTGCCAGCAGCCAGTTCGGACAGGGGAACAATGAGCAGTTCTTC.

Here the CDR3 DNA reads TGTGCCAGCAGCTTTGGGGACAGGGGTTACGAGCAGTACTTC. Its translation is CASSFGDRGYEQYF. The chain recombines TRBV7-2 with TRBJ2-7; 10 nucleotides line up with TRBD1. V lost 3 bases to trimming and J lost 4 bases; unmatched junction nucleotides: 3. The germline V gene has CDR1 SGHTA and CDR2 FQGNSA. This CDR3 has 14 amino acids.

This clone came up many times. The chain couples TRBV28 to TRBJ2-2; no clear D. Germline CDR1 MDHEN, CDR2 SYDVKM. The CDR3 is made up of 12 amino acids. The V end was cut by 7 bases, the J end by 3 bases, with 6 bases between. The CDR3 region is CASTRYTGELFF. CDR3 DNA sequence: TGTGCCAGCACGCGATACACCGGGGAGCTGTTTTTT. The full variable domain, completed using reference TRBV28 and TRBJ2-2, is DVKVTQSSRYLVKRTGEKVFLECVQDMDHENMFWYRQDPGLGLRLIYFSYDVKMKEKGDIPEGYSVSREKKERFSLILESASTNQTSMYLCASTRYTGELFFGEGSRLTVL.

There are a few counts of this clone. The chain uses TRBV9 and TRBJ1-4; 7 bases agree with TRBD1. V lost 5 bases and J lost 6; bases outside the gene matches: 7. Germline CDR1 reads SGDLS; CDR2 reads YYNGEE. The CDR3 is made up of 14 amino acids. The CDR3: CASSSGGLHEKLFF. For the CDR3, the DNA is TGTGCCAGCAGTTCAGGGGGGCTGCATGAAAAACTGTTTTTT.

The genes are TRBV6-5 and TRBJ2-7, with 8 nucleotides matching TRBD1. Germline assignment: CDR1 MNHEY and CDR2 SVGAGI. The ends lost 6 bases at V and 3 bases at J; junction bases unmatched: 10. The CDR3 length is 15 residues. The CDR3, as DNA: TGTGCCAGCAGGGCTAGGACAGGGATTCTCTACGAGCAGTACTTC. Encoded protein: CASRARTGILYEQYF.

The V call is TRBV5-1, the J call TRBJ2-7; 7 positions agree with TRBD1. This CDR3 is 15 amino acids long. CDR1 is SGHRS and CDR2 is YFSETQ in the germline V gene. Unmatched junction bases numbered 10, after V lost 5 bases and J lost 2 bases. The CDR3 here is CASRERTGLTYEQYF. In DNA, the CDR3 is TGCGCCAGCAGAGAACGGACAGGCCTTACCTACGAGCAGTACTTC.

The rearrangement links TRBV6-2 or TRBV6-3 to TRBJ2-2, with D hard to call. Trimming cost V 2 bases and J 7 bases, with 8 bases left between them. Germline lookup yields CDR1 MNHEY and CDR2 SVGEGT. The CDR3 runs to 13 residues. DNA for the CDR3: TGTGCCAGCAGTTACGTCCGGAGCGGGGAGCTGTTTTTT. It encodes CASSYVRSGELFF.

This chain joins TRBV30 and TRBJ1-6, with D perhaps TRBD1 (5 bases). The CDR3 contains 15 residues. Germline V gives CDR1 GTSNPN, CDR2 SVGIG (reference sequence). V was clipped by 3 bases and J by 7 bases, with 16 bases between them. The CDR3 coding sequence is TGTGCCTGGAGACAGGCGGCCCCCCACAATTCACCCCTCCACTTT. As protein: CAWRQAAPHNSPLHF.

The chain employs TRBV28 and TRBJ2-2; D might be TRBD2 (6 bases). The V end was cut by 8 bases, the J end by 9 bases, with 19 bases between. The germline V gene has CDR1 MDHEN and CDR2 SYDVKM. There are 14 residues in the CDR3. As DNA, the CDR3 is TGTGCCAGCGCCGAGGGGCCGGGACTTAGGGAGCTGTTTTTT. Protein product: CASAEGPGLRELFF. The complete variable domain, with remaining parts taken from reference TRBV28 and TRBJ2-2, reads DVKVTQSSRYLVKRTGEKVFLECVQDMDHENMFWYRQDPGLGLRLIYFSYDVKMKEKGDIPEGYSVSREKKERFSLILESASTNQTSMYLCASAEGPGLRELFFGEGSRLTVL.

V and J are TRBV21-1 and TRBJ1-4; TRBD1 reflects the table's D call only, with no check against the DNA. TRBV21-1 is a recognized pseudogene. This CDR3 has 14 amino acids. The CDR3 here is CASSKKSRDEKLFF. In DNA, the CDR3 is TGTGCCAGCAGCAAAAAAAGCAGGGATGAAAAACTGTTTTTT.

The chain carries TRBV19 and TRBJ1-6, with TRBD1 identical over 9 bases. Germline assignment: CDR1 LNHDA and CDR2 SQIVND (reference sequence). The CDR3 is made up of 17 amino acids. V lost 4 bases and J lost 4; bases outside the gene matches: 8. CDR3 coding DNA: TGTGCCAGTAGTACCGACACAGGGGGCTCTTATAATTCACCCCTCCACTTT. It codes for CASSTDTGGSYNSPLHF. The full variable domain, its missing parts supplied by reference TRBV19 and TRBJ1-6, is DGGITQSPKYLFRKEGQNVTLSCEQNLNHDAMYWYRQDPGQGLRLIYYSQIVNDFQKGDIAEGYSVSREKKESFPLTVTSAQKNPTAFYLCASSTDTGGSYNSPLHFGNGTRLTVT.

The CDR3 nucleotides are TGTGCCAGCAGCTTCGAGGGAGGATTTTTCACAGATACGCAGTATTTT. It translates to CASSFEGGFFTDTQYF. The chain couples TRBV11-2 to TRBJ2-3; possibly TRBD2 for D (6 bases). Trimming shortened V by 3 bases and J by 2 bases, and 15 bases separated the two germline ends. CDR3 size: 16 residues. Germline V gene sequence: CDR1 SGHAT, CDR2 FQNNGV.

Here the CDR3 reads CASSLSSGGAANTGELFF. The CDR3 DNA follows: TGTGCCAGCAGCTTATCTAGCGGGGGGGCCGCGAACACCGGGGAGCTGTTTTTT. The chain has TRBV11-2 and TRBJ2-2; 12 positions match TRBD2. This CDR3 is built from 18 residues. The V segment lost 2 bases and the J segment 0 bases; nucleotides outside the gene matches: 4. Germline lookup yields CDR1 SGHAT and CDR2 FQNNGV. The variable domain in full, completed from reference TRBV11-2 and TRBJ2-2, reads EAGVAQSPRYKIIEKRQSVAFWCNPISGHATLYWYQQILGQGPKLLIQFQNNGVVDDSQLPKDRFSAERLKGVDSTLKIQPAKLEDSAVYLCASSLSSGGAANTGELFFGEGSRLTVL.

This chain connects TRBV3-1 (or the pseudogene TRBV3-2) to TRBJ2-3, with 7 bases matching TRBD1. The CDR3 is 16 amino acids. After removal of 1 base from V and 2 bases from J, the junction contained 6 bases not matched to a gene. Per the germline V gene, CDR1 is LGHDT and CDR2 is YNNKEL (reference sequence). The CDR3 loop is CASSQGRDRYTDTQYF. The DNA for the CDR3 is TGTGCCAGCAGCCAAGGCCGGGACAGATACACAGATACGCAGTATTTT.

This CDR3 reads CASSLEAAGEQYV. CDR3 nucleotide sequence: TGTGCCAGCAGCTTGGAGGCTGCGGGGGAGCAGTACGTC. The chain joins TRBV11-2 to TRBJ2-7; D is perhaps TRBD2 (6 bases). Trimming removed 3 bases from V and 7 bases from J, with 13 bases in between. CDR3 length: 13 residues. CDR1 and CDR2 from the germline V gene are SGHAT and FQNNGV.

V gene TRBV6-5 combines with J gene TRBJ2-1, with D possibly matching TRBD1 (7 bases). V lost 8 bases and J 6 bases, leaving 20 bases between the germline ends. The CDR3 has 15 amino acids. Germline V gene lookup returns CDR1 MNHEY and CDR2 SVGAGI. CDR3 protein: CASGRGTRTSNEQFF. The CDR3 coding sequence is TGTGCCAGCGGCAGGGGGACTCGGACGTCCAATGAGCAGTTCTTC.

This chain uses TRBV23-1 with TRBJ2-1; D is ambiguous. TRBV23-1 is identified as an open reading frame with a role that is uncertain. Trimming left V 6 bases short and J 8 bases short, with 11 bases between. This CDR3 is 12 amino acids long. The CDR3 reads CASRPRQDEQFF. The DNA for the CDR3 is TGCGCCAGCAGGCCCCGCCAGGATGAGCAGTTCTTC.

The rearrangement joins TRBV6-5 to TRBJ2-5; 12 nucleotides line up with TRBD2. V trimming: 6 bases; J trimming: 4 bases; junction bases outside the gene matches: 6. CDR1 MNHEY and CDR2 SVGAGI come from the germline V gene. This CDR3 comprises 15 residues. CDR3 coding DNA: TGTGCCAGCAGGGCTAGCGGGGGGGCCCTAGAGACCCAGTACTTC. Translating gives CASRASGGALETQYF.

V and J are TRBV5-1 and TRBJ2-5; perhaps TRBD2 as D (6 bases). Trimming removed 0 bases at V and 4 bases at J, with 16 bases between. The CDR3 consists of 16 residues. The germline V gene encodes CDR1 SGHRS and CDR2 YFSETQ. The CDR3 nucleotides read TGCGCCAGCAGCTTGGTTCGGGGGAACCGAGGAGAGACCCAGTACTTC. Residues: CASSLVRGNRGETQYF.

The chain couples TRBV28 to TRBJ1-1; D gene ambiguous. V gave up 3 bases and J gave up 1 base, with 9 bases separating them. From germline, CDR1 is MDHEN and CDR2 SYDVKM. The CDR3 sequence is 14 residues long. Here the CDR3 reads CASSFGPGNTEAFF. The CDR3 DNA follows: TGTGCCAGCAGTTTCGGCCCAGGGAACACTGAAGCTTTCTTT.

V is TRBV7-2 and J is TRBJ1-2; D is uncertain. The V gene lost 1 base and the J gene lost 7 bases, with 10 bases spanning the gap. This CDR3 is 13 amino acids long. Germline assignment: CDR1 SGHTA and CDR2 FQGNSA. The CDR3 here is CASSLDSFTGYTF. The CDR3 DNA is TGTGCCAGCAGCTTAGACAGCTTCACTGGCTACACCTTC.

This clone was detected once. CDR3 DNA sequence: TGTGCCAGCAGCTTGTCCGGTAGCACAGATACGCAGTATTTT. Translated, it gives CASSLSGSTDTQYF. J is TRBJ2-3 and V is TRBV7-3; no clear D gene. Germline V CDR1 and CDR2: SGHTA, FQGTGA. This CDR3 has 14 residues. The V and J ends lost 3 bases and 0 bases respectively, with 7 bases between them.

This chain uses TRBV6-5 with TRBJ1-5, with a possible D match to TRBD1 (6 bases). The germline V gene encodes CDR1 MNHEY and CDR2 SVGAGI. CDR3 length equals 13 residues. Trimming removed 11 bases from V and 4 bases from J, with 15 bases in between. The CDR3: CAQGSGTNQPQHF. The DNA for the CDR3 is TGTGCCCAGGGGTCCGGAACGAATCAGCCCCAGCATTTT.

The chain is built from TRBV5-1 and TRBJ2-5; 9 bases line up with TRBD2. V lost 5 bases and J lost 4; bases outside the gene matches: 6. The germline gives CDR1 SGHRS, CDR2 YFSETQ. The CDR3 is 14 amino acids. The CDR3 here is CASREAGGRETQYF. The CDR3 nucleotides are TGCGCCAGCAGGGAGGCGGGGGGGCGAGAGACCCAGTACTTC.